This is a list of T cell receptor beta chains from one sample in a study of blood T cell repertoires in COVID-19. Data came from immunoSEQ multiplex PCR; TCRdb stores just in-frame clones and leaves some out. The data contain more than 200,000 clones, approximately 90% of them singletons. Specimen: PBMCs or T cells enriched from blood (not recorded which). The receptors were gathered from a woman aged 25 to 39 who had recovered from COVID-19. Each CDR3 is given with its conserved first and last residue.

V: TRBV28; J: TRBJ1-5; CDR3: CASSVVGGSQPQHF
V: TRBV11-2; J: TRBJ1-6; CDR3: CASSLNQVSPLHF
V: TRBV19; J: TRBJ2-2; CDR3: CASKSNRNTGELFF
V: TRBV7-2; J: TRBJ1-5; CDR3: CASSSRTGNQPQHF
V: TRBV24-1; J: TRBJ2-1; CDR3: CATSQRLAGSNEQFF
V: TRBV2; J: TRBJ2-1; CDR3: CASSRSVDEQFF
V: TRBV28; J: TRBJ2-5; CDR3: CASFGQETQYF
V: TRBV6-4; J: TRBJ2-1; CDR3: CASSDSSGAYNEQFF
V: TRBV9; J: TRBJ2-1; CDR3: CASSLGLDAPNEQFF
V: TRBV28; J: TRBJ2-2; CDR3: CAGGTSGRASNTGELFF
V: TRBV10-3; J: TRBJ1-2; CDR3: CAISLGPGTGNGYTF
V: TRBV4-3; J: TRBJ2-3; CDR3: CASSLTGDAASTDTQYF
V: TRBV11-2; J: TRBJ2-6; CDR3: CASSSGRATGANVLTF
V: TRBV4-1; J: TRBJ1-5; CDR3: CASSQDTYSNQPQHF
V: TRBV5-4; J: TRBJ2-2; CDR3: CASSIRVSDTGELFF
V: TRBV7-2; J: TRBJ1-4; CDR3: CASSLAGQGRGKLFF
V: TRBV30; J: TRBJ1-4; CDR3: CASRQGAEKLFF
V: TRBV28; J: TRBJ1-6; CDR3: CASSILTGGLGTPLHF
V: TRBV5-4; J: TRBJ2-5; CDR3: CASSFTSGMTQYF
V: TRBV18; J: TRBJ2-1; CDR3: CASSPTRANEQFF
V: TRBV7-2; J: TRBJ1-1; CDR3: CASSFPKVEGTEAFF
V: TRBV11-2; J: TRBJ1-1; CDR3: CASRQGAGTEAFF
V: TRBV9; J: TRBJ2-3; CDR3: CASSAERDTQYF
V: TRBV7-8; J: TRBJ1-6; CDR3: CASSSGQANPGDSPLHF
V: TRBV6-2/TRBV6-3; J: TRBJ1-2; CDR3: CASSLLYGYTF
V: TRBV4-1; J: TRBJ2-3; CDR3: CASSQGTTFRPDTQYF
V: TRBV18; J: TRBJ2-1; CDR3: CASQTSGSYNEQFF
V: TRBV28; J: TRBJ2-7; CDR3: CASLPGGRGYEQYF
V: TRBV28; J: TRBJ2-5; CDR3: CASSLRGGRLETQYF